This T cell receptor (beta chain) was captured by sequencing in a study of T cells in Graves' hyperthyroidism and ophthalmopathy. A remark on this clonotype: Its antigen is not known.

Amplification targeted TCR beta CDR3 regions from RNA transcripts. The HTBI primer set drove a first-round RT-PCR of the TCR CDR3. TCRdb processed the multiplex PCR reads anew with MiXCR; each CDR3 protein has one entry. In the table there are around 300,000 distinct CDR3 sequences, roughly 13% of which are singletons. This CDR3 comprises 12 residues. CDR1 and CDR2 from the germline V gene are DFQATT and SNEGSKA (reference sequence). General observations from the study: In the analysis, a 13 V-J model separated ophthalmopathy from stable hyperthyroidism.

This chain links TRBV20-1 with TRBJ1-1; no reliable D call. The sequence derives from a woman aged 40-49 years with Graves' hyperthyroidism. The sequencing sample was made of blood. CDR3 DNA sequence: TGCAGCGCTTTAAAACAGAACACTGAAGCTTTCTTT. This translates into CSALKQNTEAFF.